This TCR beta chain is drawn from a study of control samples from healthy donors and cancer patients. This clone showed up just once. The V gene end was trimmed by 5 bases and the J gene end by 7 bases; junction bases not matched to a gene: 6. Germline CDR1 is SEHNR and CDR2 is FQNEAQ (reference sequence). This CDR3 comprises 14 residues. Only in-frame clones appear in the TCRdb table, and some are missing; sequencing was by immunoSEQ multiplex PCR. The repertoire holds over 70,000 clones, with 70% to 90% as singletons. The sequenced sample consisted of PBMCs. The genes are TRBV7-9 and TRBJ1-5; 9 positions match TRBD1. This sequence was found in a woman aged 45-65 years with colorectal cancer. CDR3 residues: CASSPGTGNQPQHF. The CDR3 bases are TGTGCCAGCAGCCCCGGGACAGGGAACCAGCCCCAGCATTTT.